Each of the 29 T cell receptor beta chains below was sequenced from the same sample in a study of CD8 T cells in ankylosing spondylitis. TCRdb called the 5' RACE reads again in MiXCR, with one record for every CDR3 protein. This table holds approximately 340,000 distinct CDR3 sequences, roughly 14% found once. Sequenced material: blood, either unsorted or a sorted T cell fraction (not recorded which). The receptors come from a male donor with ankylosing spondylitis or in good health (not recorded which).

In this sample, this clonotype turned up a few times. The V gene is TRBV20-1, the J gene TRBJ2-7; D is unclear. Looked up from germline, CDR1 is DFQATT and CDR2 is SNEGSKA (reference sequence). V was pared by 7 bases and J by 2 bases, with 9 bases between. The CDR3 is 11 amino acids. CDR3 bases: TGCAGTGTCCTGGTAGCCTACGAGCAGTACTTC. It codes for CSVLVAYEQYF.

This clonotype was found many times. The chain carries TRBV3-1 and TRBJ2-3, with 7 bases lining up with TRBD1. J lost 4 bases, V lost 0 bases, and 7 bases had no gene match. Per the germline V gene, CDR1 is LGHDT and CDR2 is YNNKEL (reference sequence). The CDR3 extends over 16 amino acids. In DNA form, the CDR3 reads TGTGCCAGCAGCCAAGATGCCACAGGGGTCGCAGATACGCAGTATTTT. Translation: CASSQDATGVADTQYF.

The gene calls are TRBV2 and TRBJ2-3, with 8 bases lining up with TRBD2. The CDR3 covers 18 residues. Germline CDR1 reads SNHLY; CDR2 reads FYNNEI. V shed 7 bases, J shed 0 bases, and the junction held 15 bases outside the gene matches. The CDR3 DNA reads TGTGCCAGCACCCTGATTATTAGCGGGGCGACAAGCACAGATACGCAGTATTTT. This gives the protein CASTLIISGATSTDTQYF.

The chain couples TRBV6-1 to TRBJ1-3; D unresolved. From germline, CDR1 is MNHNS and CDR2 SASEGT. The CDR3 totals 13 residues. Trimming stripped 6 bases from V and 0 bases from J, with 6 bases between. CDR3 sequence reads: CASSRISGNTIYF. In DNA form, the CDR3 reads TGTGCCAGCAGCCGGATCTCTGGAAACACCATATATTTT.

V and J are TRBV5-1 and TRBJ2-1, with D unresolved. This CDR3 comprises 12 residues. Looked up from germline, CDR1 is SGHRS and CDR2 is YFSETQ. Trimming took 1 base from V and 9 from J, leaving 8 bases between them. The CDR3 is CASSLMGFEQFF. In DNA, the CDR3 is TGCGCCAGCAGCTTGATGGGCTTTGAGCAGTTCTTC.

Many counts were recorded for this clonotype. This chain joins TRBV7-2 and TRBJ1-1, with D possibly matching TRBD1 (5 bases). This CDR3 contains 16 residues. From germline, CDR1 is SGHTA and CDR2 FQGNSA. V was shortened by 7 bases and J by 3 bases, with 21 bases between the two germline ends. The CDR3 DNA sequence: TGTGCCAGCACCCCCAGGGTGCTGGTTGTCGACACTGAAGCTTTCTTT. It yields the protein CASTPRVLVVDTEAFF.

The rearrangement uses TRBV20-1 and TRBJ2-5, with TRBD2 identical over 8 bases. CDR3 length: 17 amino acids. Germline trimming cut 5 bases from V and 4 bases from J; bases unmatched to any gene: 18. CDR1 is DFQATT, CDR2 SNEGSKA, per germline (reference sequence). This CDR3 is CSAGSREGQLVGETQYF. DNA of the CDR3: TGCAGTGCTGGGTCTCGGGAGGGACAACTTGTGGGAGAGACCCAGTACTTC.

The rearrangement joins TRBV10-3 to TRBJ2-7, with TRBD2 identical over 9 bases. The trim removed 6 bases at V and 3 bases at J, leaving 6 bases unmatched. The CDR3 extends over 14 amino acids. Germline CDR1 reads ENHRY; CDR2 reads SYGVKD. Here the CDR3 reads CAIRMTSGYYEQYF. CDR3 nucleotides: TGTGCCATCAGAATGACTAGCGGATACTACGAGCAGTACTTC.

In its sample, this clonotype was seen a few times. The chain employs TRBV5-1 and TRBJ2-3; maybe TRBD1 (5 bases). The V gene lost 6 bases and the J gene lost 3 bases, with 23 bases spanning the gap. Looked up from germline, CDR1 is SGHRS and CDR2 is YFSETQ. CDR3 size: 17 residues. CDR3 bases: TGCGCCAGCACCCCATTCCAGGGTATAGGGAAGACAGATACGCAGTATTTT. This encodes CASTPFQGIGKTDTQYF.

The chain combines TRBV20-1 with TRBJ1-5, with no clear D. This CDR3 is built from 14 residues. The V end was cut by 4 bases, the J end by 1 base, with 11 bases between. Looked up from germline, CDR1 is DFQATT and CDR2 is SNEGSKA (reference sequence). CDR3 protein: CSATDPRSNQPQHF. The CDR3 nucleotides are TGCAGTGCTACGGACCCCAGGAGCAATCAGCCCCAGCATTTT.

This CDR3 is CASSQDPSPQETQYF. CDR3 sequence (DNA): TGTGCCAGCAGCCAAGATCCGTCTCCGCAAGAGACCCAGTACTTC. V and J are TRBV3-1 and TRBJ2-5, with D unclear. The CDR3 is made up of 15 amino acids. Germline lookup yields CDR1 LGHDT and CDR2 YNNKEL (reference sequence). V lost 0 bases and J lost 2, with 10 bases in between.

The table lists this clonotype with a few counts. The rearrangement links TRBV12-3 or TRBV12-4 to TRBJ2-2, with TRBD2 as a possible D gene (5 bases). This CDR3 comprises 15 residues. V dropped 5 bases and J dropped 0 bases, with 10 bases sitting between them. The CDR3 sequence: CASSPGLTNTGELFF. Here the CDR3 DNA reads TGTGCCAGCAGTCCAGGACTTACGAACACCGGGGAGCTGTTTTTT.

This clonotype came up many times. The J gene is TRBJ2-2, the V gene TRBV12-3 or TRBV12-4; no clear D. V shed 3 bases and J shed 3 bases, with 5 bases lying between them. The CDR3 is made up of 13 amino acids. The chain's CDR3 is CASSFVDTGELFF. CDR3 in DNA: TGTGCCAGCAGTTTTGTGGACACCGGGGAGCTGTTTTTT.

The chain combines TRBV12-3 or TRBV12-4 with TRBJ2-7; D possibly corresponds to TRBD1 (5 bases). V lost 6 bases and J 3 bases, leaving 12 bases between the germline ends. There are 13 residues in the CDR3. CDR3 nucleotide sequence: TGTGCCAGCAGCCAGGGATCCGGCTACGAGCAGTACTTC. This gives the protein CASSQGSGYEQYF.

This clonotype has only a few counts. The chain is built from TRBV10-3 and TRBJ2-1; D could derive from TRBD1 or TRBD2 (6 bases each). The CDR3 totals 14 residues. Trimming took 4 bases from V and 6 from J, leaving 13 bases between them. Germline CDR1 and CDR2: ENHRY and SYGVKD. In DNA, the CDR3 is TGTGCCATCAGTGTGACTAGAGGGGGCAATGAGCAGTTCTTC. Its protein product is CAISVTRGGNEQFF.

This clonotype was picked up many times. The genes are TRBV7-2 and TRBJ2-7; 7 nucleotides match TRBD1. V shed 5 bases and J 4 bases; nucleotides not matched to a gene: 8. This CDR3 comprises 14 residues. The germline CDR1 and CDR2 sequences are SGHTA and FQGNSA. The chain's CDR3 is CASSIAGTEYEQYF. The DNA for the CDR3 is TGTGCCAGCAGCATTGCTGGGACAGAATACGAGCAGTACTTC.

The V gene is TRBV5-6, the J gene TRBJ2-5, with TRBD2 matching 8 bases. The CDR3 has 14 amino acids. Per the germline V gene, CDR1 is SGHDT and CDR2 is YYEEEE. V dropped 1 base and J dropped 5; count of bases not matched to a gene: 4. The CDR3 reads CASSLIAGIETQYF. The DNA of the CDR3 is TGTGCCAGCAGCTTGATAGCGGGGATCGAGACCCAGTACTTC.

This sequence joins TRBV7-9 and TRBJ2-7; possibly TRBD1 for D (5 bases). The V end was cut by 3 bases, the J end by 1 base, with 13 bases between. The CDR3 contains 15 residues. Germline CDR1 SEHNR, CDR2 FQNEAQ (reference sequence). The DNA for the CDR3 is TGTGCCAGCAGCTTGCAGGGCGCCCCATCCTACGAGCAGTACTTC. Its protein product is CASSLQGAPSYEQYF.

This clonotype was detected a few times. The V call is TRBV5-6, the J call TRBJ2-7; D is tentatively TRBD1 or TRBD2 (5 bases each). Trimming stripped 3 bases from V and 4 bases from J, with 14 bases between. This CDR3 is 14 amino acids long. Germline V CDR1 and CDR2: SGHDT, YYEEEE. CDR3 bases: TGTGCCAGCAGCTCTATGGGACGGGGATACGAGCAGTACTTC. The encoded protein is CASSSMGRGYEQYF.

This clonotype was observed at least ten times. The J gene is TRBJ2-3, the V gene TRBV27; a possible D gene is TRBD1 (6 bases). This CDR3 has 15 residues. Germline CDR1 and CDR2: MNHEY and SMNVEV (reference sequence). The V end lost 8 bases, the J end lost 3 bases, and 18 bases lay between the germline ends. This CDR3 reads CASDLNREGTDTQYF. DNA of the CDR3: TGTGCCAGCGATTTGAACAGGGAAGGAACAGATACGCAGTATTTT.

V gene TRBV21-1 combines with J gene TRBJ2-7. TRBV21-1 is tagged as a pseudogene. CDR3 length equals 17 residues. This CDR3 reads CASSKVQKRAVSYEQYF. The CDR3 nucleotides read TGTGCCAGCAGCAAAGTGCAGAAACGAGCCGTCTCCTACGAGCAGTACTTC.

The V gene is TRBV19, the J gene TRBJ2-3; TRBD1 might be the D (5 bases). Trimming left V 6 bases short and J 0 bases short, with 10 bases between. The CDR3 is made up of 14 amino acids. In germline, CDR1 is LNHDA, CDR2 SQIVND (reference sequence). In DNA form, the CDR3 reads TGTGCCAGTAGCCGGACACTGAGCACAGATACGCAGTATTTT. Translation: CASSRTLSTDTQYF. The full variable domain, its missing parts supplied by reference TRBV19 and TRBJ2-3, is DGGITQSPKYLFRKEGQNVTLSCEQNLNHDAMYWYRQDPGQGLRLIYYSQIVNDFQKGDIAEGYSVSREKKESFPLTVTSAQKNPTAFYLCASSRTLSTDTQYFGPGTRLTVL.

This chain links TRBV2 with TRBJ2-3; TRBD2 matches at 10 bases. The J segment lost 3 bases and the V segment lost 10 bases, leaving 4 bases of the junction unmatched. CDR1 is SNHLY, CDR2 FYNNEI, per germline. The CDR3 sequence is 13 residues long. The CDR3 is CAISGRPTDTQYF. For the CDR3, the DNA is TGTGCCATTAGCGGGAGGCCAACAGATACGCAGTATTTT.

This clonotype has at least ten counts. V is TRBV6-6 and J is TRBJ2-1; D unclear. Trimming pared 6 bases from V and 7 bases from J, leaving 10 bases between. The CDR3 has 12 amino acids. Germline V CDR1 and CDR2: MNHNY, SVGAGI (reference sequence). CDR3 nucleotide sequence: TGTGCCAGCAGGTCACTCCGAAATGAGCAGTTCTTC. This gives the protein CASRSLRNEQFF.

V usage is TRBV4-1 and J usage is TRBJ2-7, with D possibly being TRBD1 (6 bases). Trimming left V 2 bases short and J 3 bases short, with 26 bases between. Germline-derived CDR1 and CDR2 are MGHRA and YSYEKL. CDR3 length equals 19 residues. This CDR3 is CASSQYRVPNLEILYEQYF. The CDR3 region has the DNA TGCGCCAGCAGCCAATACAGGGTCCCCAACCTTGAGATCCTCTACGAGCAGTACTTC.

The rearrangement links TRBV6-1 to TRBJ2-2, with D tentatively TRBD2 (6 bases). Germline V gene sequence: CDR1 MNHNS, CDR2 SASEGT. Trimming cost V 7 bases and J 3 bases, with 12 bases left between them. The CDR3 contains 14 residues. The CDR3 DNA is TGTGCCAGCAACGGGGGTACGGACACCGGGGAGCTGTTTTTT. It encodes CASNGGTDTGELFF.

The rearrangement links TRBV10-3 to TRBJ2-7, with 8 bases fitting TRBD2. Germline V gene sequence: CDR1 ENHRY, CDR2 SYGVKD. This CDR3 has 16 residues. V lost 0 bases to trimming and J lost 0 bases; unmatched junction nucleotides: 4. The CDR3 is CAISESGGRSSYEQYF. The CDR3 nucleotides are TGTGCCATCAGTGAGTCGGGCGGGAGGTCCTCCTACGAGCAGTACTTC.

This clonotype was found a few times. The chain joins TRBV6-5 to TRBJ2-1; no clear D gene. Germline values: CDR1 MNHEY, CDR2 SVGAGI. CDR3 size: 12 residues. Trimming shortened V by 8 bases and J by 1 base, and 6 bases separated the two germline ends. The CDR3 region is CASLGSYNEQFF. The CDR3 DNA is TGTGCCAGCCTCGGGTCCTACAATGAGCAGTTCTTC.

The CDR3 DNA reads TGCAGTGCTAGAGATGGGCAGGGACACAATTACGAGCAGTACTTC. Amino acids: CSARDGQGHNYEQYF. The V and J genes are TRBV20-1 and TRBJ2-7; a weak D match, TRBD1 (6 bases). The CDR3 is 15 residues long. V lost 0 bases and J lost 4, with 16 bases in between. Germline V gives CDR1 DFQATT, CDR2 SNEGSKA (reference sequence).